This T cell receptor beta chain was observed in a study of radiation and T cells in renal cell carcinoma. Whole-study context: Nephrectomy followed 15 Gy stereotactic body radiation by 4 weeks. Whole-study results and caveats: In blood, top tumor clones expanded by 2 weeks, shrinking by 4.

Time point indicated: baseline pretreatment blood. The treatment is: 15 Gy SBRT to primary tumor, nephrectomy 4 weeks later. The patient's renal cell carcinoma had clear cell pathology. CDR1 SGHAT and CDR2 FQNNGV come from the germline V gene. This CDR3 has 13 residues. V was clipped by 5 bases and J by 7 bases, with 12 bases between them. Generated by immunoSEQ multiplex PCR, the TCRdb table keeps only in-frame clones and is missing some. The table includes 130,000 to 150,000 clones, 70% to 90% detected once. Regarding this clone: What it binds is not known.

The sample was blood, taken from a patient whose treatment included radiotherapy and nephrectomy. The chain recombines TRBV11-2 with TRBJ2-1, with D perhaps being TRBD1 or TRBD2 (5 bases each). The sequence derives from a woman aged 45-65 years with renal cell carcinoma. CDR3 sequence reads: CASSPGWGNEQFF. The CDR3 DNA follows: TGTGCCAGCAGCCCCGGGTGGGGGAATGAGCAGTTCTTC.